This TCR beta chain was profiled in a study of T cell responses to AZD1222 COVID-19 vaccine. Some clones are missing from TCRdb's copy, which holds only in-frame ones; the method was immunoSEQ multiplex PCR. The sample lists about 89,000 clones; around 83% were seen once. The CDR3 is 18 amino acids. V lost 5 bases and J 0 bases, leaving 19 bases between the germline ends. Germline CDR1 reads LNHDA; CDR2 reads SQIVND (reference sequence). The sequence was obtained from an adult who received the AZD1222 COVID-19 vaccine. This specimen consisted of peripheral blood, obtained 28 days after the second AZD1222 dose. The rearrangement joins TRBV19 to TRBJ2-2; D possibly matches TRBD1 or TRBD2 (5 bases each). The CDR3 DNA reads TGTGCCAGTAGTCTAAAGGGACCGAGTGTTTCGAACACCGGGGAGCTGTTTTTT. Residues: CASSLKGPSVSNTGELFF.